This record covers a single T cell receptor (beta chain). V lost 6 bases and J 7 bases, leaving 9 bases between the germline ends. The CDR3 sequence is 11 residues long. Profiled with immunoSEQ multiplex PCR; TCRdb holds only in-frame clones, not every one. The sample shows nearly 300,000 clones, 89% of them seen only once. The source of the sample is a study of blood T cell repertoires in COVID-19. The clonotype was recovered from a woman in her forties or fifties who had been exposed to COVID-19. The chain carries TRBV12-3 or TRBV12-4 and TRBJ2-5; no definite D call. Input material: PBMCs or T cells enriched from blood (not recorded which). The CDR3 loop is CASSTLRTQYF. In nucleotides, the CDR3 is TGTGCCAGCAGCACTTTACGGACCCAGTACTTC.